This T cell receptor (beta chain) was sequenced for a study of T cells after yellow fever vaccination (dated by TCRdb to 2018 to 2020). With respect to the entire study: The SMART-Seq v4 Ultra Low Input RNA kit was used to prepare libraries from fractions with low cell numbers. To follow T-cell clones before and after primary and booster YFV17D yellow fever vaccination, bulk TCR alpha and beta repertoires were sequenced over time. Two healthy male donors made up the cohort, one aged 18 to 30 years and the other aged 30 to 40 years. Blood was collected at multiple timepoints before and after primary and secondary immunization, and bulk PBMC replicates and cell subsets were isolated.

TCR cDNA was synthesized by 5'RACE template switching, which introduced a universal primer site and unique molecular identifiers. Priming for cDNA synthesis came from both the TCR alpha and TCR beta constant segments. Library amplification involved two PCR steps, and the second step added sample barcodes and sequencing adapters. Sequencing of the libraries was done on either Illumina HiSeq 2500 (2x100 bp) or NovaSeq (2x150 bp). The authors processed their data as follows. Reads were demultiplexed and collapsed into UMI consensus sequences with MIGEC, and V(D)J alignment was performed with MiXCR. Using edgeR on replicate PBMC samples, clonotypes were called vaccine-responding if FDR was below 0.01 and the log2 fold change was above 5 up to day 15. Each bulk clonotype received a CD4 or CD8 identity based on whether the sequenced CD4 or CD8 repertoire contained that clonotype at higher abundance. In-frame beta chains were kept once TCRdb had trimmed the public reads at Q25 with fastp and called clones with MiXCR. Rows are unified per CDR3 protein, each entry keeping the most common DNA and genes. The V and J calls, along with clone size, are taken from TCRdb and not from the paper's own processing. The sample table holds about 400,000 distinct CDR3 sequences, of which 11% were seen once. The ten largest clones represent about 17% of the sample.

According to the study, the label for this sample's treatment or condition signals: live attenuated yellow fever vaccine strain. At each blood-draw timepoint, two biological replicates of bulk PBMCs were collected. A standard Ficoll-Paque protocol was used to isolate PBMCs from peripheral blood. TriZol was used to extract RNA from bulk PBMCs, from CD4 and CD8 fractions, and from dextramer-positive and dextramer-negative fractions. The CDR3 measures 17 amino acids from cysteine to phenylalanine. Only CDR3 DNA remains: 51 bases, in frame from the first base. V drops 1 base and J drops 2 bases, leaving 15 bases in between. According to the germline V gene, CDR1 reads LGHNA and CDR2 reads YSLEER. This clonotype was observed many times. This clone's antigen is unknown. No much larger clonotype is one base removed from it; base qualities were not supplied. The investigation overall reported the following: A small fraction of clonotypes showed up in both the CD4 and CD8 compartments, probably as a result of convergent recombination. Most clones expanded after primary vaccination (96% of CD4 and approximately 86% of CD8) were re-detected after the booster, suggesting that broad memory maintenance occurred. Because the study included only two donors, the extent to which the findings can be generalized is limited. Compared with the primary T-cell response, the secondary T-cell response was weaker but faster, peaking on day 5 rather than day 15. Computational filtering was required because FACS-sorted repertoires could contain abundant contaminating clonotypes from the bulk population.

The sequence came from a man between 18 and 35 years old who received the YFV17D yellow fever vaccine. The chain uses TRBV4-3 and TRBJ1-3, with an unclear D gene assignment. The sequencing here drew on PBMCs, taken on the day of the first yellow fever vaccination. In nucleotides, the sequence is TGCGCCAGCAGCCAAGCCTACAAGGTCATAACTGGAAACACCATATATTTT. Translated, this is CASSQAYKVITGNTIYF.